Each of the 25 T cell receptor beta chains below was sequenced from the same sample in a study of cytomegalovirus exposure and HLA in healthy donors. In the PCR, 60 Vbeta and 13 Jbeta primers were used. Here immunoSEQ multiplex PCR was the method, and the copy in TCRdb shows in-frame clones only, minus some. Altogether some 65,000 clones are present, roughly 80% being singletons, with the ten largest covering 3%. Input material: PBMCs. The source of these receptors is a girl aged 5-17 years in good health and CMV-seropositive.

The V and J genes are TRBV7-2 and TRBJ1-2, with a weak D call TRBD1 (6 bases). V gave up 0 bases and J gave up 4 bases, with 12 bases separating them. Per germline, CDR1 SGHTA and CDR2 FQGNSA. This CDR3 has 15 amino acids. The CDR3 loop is CASSLAAGDLYGYTF. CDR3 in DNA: TGTGCCAGCAGCTTAGCCGCAGGGGATCTCTATGGCTACACCTTC.

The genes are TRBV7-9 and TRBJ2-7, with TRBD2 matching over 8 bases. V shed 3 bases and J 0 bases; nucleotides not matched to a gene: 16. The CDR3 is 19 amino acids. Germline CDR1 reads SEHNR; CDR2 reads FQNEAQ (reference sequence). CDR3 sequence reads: CASSFSRGRAGGSSYEQYF. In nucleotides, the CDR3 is TGTGCCAGCAGCTTCTCCAGGGGTCGCGCGGGAGGTAGCTCCTACGAGCAGTACTTC.

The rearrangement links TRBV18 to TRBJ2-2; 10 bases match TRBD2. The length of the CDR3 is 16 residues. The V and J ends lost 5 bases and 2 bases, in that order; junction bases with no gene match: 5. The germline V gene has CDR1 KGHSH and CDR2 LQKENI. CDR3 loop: CASSTSGAINTGELFF. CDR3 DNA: TGTGCCAGCTCAACTAGCGGGGCGATTAACACCGGGGAGCTGTTTTTT.

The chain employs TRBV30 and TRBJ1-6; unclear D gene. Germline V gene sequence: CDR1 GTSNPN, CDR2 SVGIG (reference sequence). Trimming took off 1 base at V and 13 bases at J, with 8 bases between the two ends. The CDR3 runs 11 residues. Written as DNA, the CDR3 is TGTGCCTGGAGTGACACGGAGCCCCTCCACTTT. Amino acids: CAWSDTEPLHF.

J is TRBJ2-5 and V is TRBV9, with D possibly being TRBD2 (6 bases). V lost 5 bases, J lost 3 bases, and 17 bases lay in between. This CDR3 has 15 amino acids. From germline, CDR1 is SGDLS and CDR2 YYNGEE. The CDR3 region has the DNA TGTGCCAGCAGTCCCGGGACTTTGGAGAAAGAGACCCAGTACTTC. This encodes CASSPGTLEKETQYF.

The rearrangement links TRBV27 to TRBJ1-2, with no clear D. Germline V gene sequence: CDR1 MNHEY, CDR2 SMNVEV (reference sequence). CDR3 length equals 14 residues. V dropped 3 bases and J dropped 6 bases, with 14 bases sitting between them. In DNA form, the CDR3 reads TGTGCCAGCAGTTTGTGGCAGTATCAGAATGGCTACACCTTC. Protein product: CASSLWQYQNGYTF.

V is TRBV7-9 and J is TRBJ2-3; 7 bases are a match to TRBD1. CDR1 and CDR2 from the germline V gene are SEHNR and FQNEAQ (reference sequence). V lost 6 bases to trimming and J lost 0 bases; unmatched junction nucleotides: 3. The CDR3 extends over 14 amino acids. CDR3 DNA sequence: TGTGCCAGCAGTCTGGACAGGAGCACAGATACGCAGTATTTT. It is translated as CASSLDRSTDTQYF.

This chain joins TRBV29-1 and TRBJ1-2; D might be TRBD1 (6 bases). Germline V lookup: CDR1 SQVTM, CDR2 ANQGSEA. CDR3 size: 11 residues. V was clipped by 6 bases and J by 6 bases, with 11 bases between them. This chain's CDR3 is CSVGRGDGYTF. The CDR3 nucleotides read TGCAGCGTCGGCAGGGGTGATGGCTACACCTTC.

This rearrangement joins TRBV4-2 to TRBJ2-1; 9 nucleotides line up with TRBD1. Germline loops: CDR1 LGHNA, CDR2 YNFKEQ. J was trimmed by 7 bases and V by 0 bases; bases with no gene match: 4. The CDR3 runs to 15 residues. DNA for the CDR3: TGTGCCAGCAGCCAAGACGGGACAGGGATGAATGAGCAGTTCTTC. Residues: CASSQDGTGMNEQFF.

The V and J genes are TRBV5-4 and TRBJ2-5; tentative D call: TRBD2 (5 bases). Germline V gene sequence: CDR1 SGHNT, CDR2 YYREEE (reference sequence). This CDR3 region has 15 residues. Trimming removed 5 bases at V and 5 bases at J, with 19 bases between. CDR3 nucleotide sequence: TGTGCCAGCAGTCCCTGGCACCAGCGGAGGGAGACCCAGTACTTC. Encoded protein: CASSPWHQRRETQYF.

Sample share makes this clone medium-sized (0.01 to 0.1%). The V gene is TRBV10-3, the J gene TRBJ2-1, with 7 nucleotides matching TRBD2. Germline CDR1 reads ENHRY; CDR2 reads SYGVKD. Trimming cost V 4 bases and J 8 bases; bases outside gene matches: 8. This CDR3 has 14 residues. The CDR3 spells CAISGSSGTDEQFF. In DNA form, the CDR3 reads TGTGCCATCAGTGGAAGCAGCGGGACCGATGAGCAGTTCTTC.

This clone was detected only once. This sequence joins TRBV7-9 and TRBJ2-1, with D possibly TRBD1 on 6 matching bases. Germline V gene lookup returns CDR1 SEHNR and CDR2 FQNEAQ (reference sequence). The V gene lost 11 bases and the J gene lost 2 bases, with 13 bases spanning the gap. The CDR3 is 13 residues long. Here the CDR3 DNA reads TGTGCCCACCAGGGGCTAACCTACAATGAGCAGTTCTTC. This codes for CAHQGLTYNEQFF.

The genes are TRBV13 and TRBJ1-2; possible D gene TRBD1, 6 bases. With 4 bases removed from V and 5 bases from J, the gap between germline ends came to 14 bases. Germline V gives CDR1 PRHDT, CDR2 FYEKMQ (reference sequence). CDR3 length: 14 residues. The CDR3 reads CASSSTGRGYGYTF. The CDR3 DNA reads TGTGCCAGCAGCTCCACAGGAAGGGGGTATGGCTACACCTTC. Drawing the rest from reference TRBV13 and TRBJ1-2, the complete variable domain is AAGVIQSPRHLIKEKRETATLKCYPIPRHDTVYWYQQGPGQDPQFLISFYEKMQSDKGSIPDRFSAQQFSDYHSELNMSSLELGDSALYFCASSSTGRGYGYTFGSGTRLTVV.

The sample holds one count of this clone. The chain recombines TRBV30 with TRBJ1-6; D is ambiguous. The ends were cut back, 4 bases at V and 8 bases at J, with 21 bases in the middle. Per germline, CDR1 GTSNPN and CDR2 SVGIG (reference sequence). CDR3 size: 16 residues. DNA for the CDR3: TGTGCCTGGAAGCCCTCCGGGCGGGAGAGGCATTCACCCCTCCACTTT. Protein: CAWKPSGRERHSPLHF. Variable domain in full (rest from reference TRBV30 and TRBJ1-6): SQTIHQWPATLVQPVGSPLSLECTVEGTSNPNLYWYRQAAGRGLQLLFYSVGIGQISSEVPQNLSASRPQDRQFILSSKKLLLSDSGFYLCAWKPSGRERHSPLHFGNGTRLTVT.

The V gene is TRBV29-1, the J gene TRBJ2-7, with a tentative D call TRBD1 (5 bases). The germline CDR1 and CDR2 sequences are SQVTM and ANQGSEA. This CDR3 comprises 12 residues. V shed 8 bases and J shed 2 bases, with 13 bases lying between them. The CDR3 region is CSYRDSAYEQYF. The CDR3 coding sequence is TGCAGCTACCGAGACAGTGCCTACGAGCAGTACTTC.

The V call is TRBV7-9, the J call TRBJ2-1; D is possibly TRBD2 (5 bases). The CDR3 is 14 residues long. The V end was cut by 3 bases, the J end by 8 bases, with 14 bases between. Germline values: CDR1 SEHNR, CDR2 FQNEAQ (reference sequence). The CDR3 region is CASSLTIGWDEQFF. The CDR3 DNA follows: TGTGCCAGCAGCTTGACTATAGGGTGGGATGAGCAGTTCTTC.

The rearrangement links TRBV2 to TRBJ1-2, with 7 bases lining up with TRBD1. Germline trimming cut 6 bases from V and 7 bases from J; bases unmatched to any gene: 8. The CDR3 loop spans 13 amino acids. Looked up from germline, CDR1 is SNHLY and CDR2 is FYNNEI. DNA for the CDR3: TGTGCCAGCAGCCCCCGACAGGGTAGTGGCTACACCTTC. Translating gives CASSPRQGSGYTF.

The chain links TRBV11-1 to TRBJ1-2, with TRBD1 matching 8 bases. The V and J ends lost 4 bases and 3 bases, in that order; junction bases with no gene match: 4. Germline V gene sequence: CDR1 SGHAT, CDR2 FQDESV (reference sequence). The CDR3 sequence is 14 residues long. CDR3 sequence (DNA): TGTGCCAGCAGCTGGGACAGGCACGACTATGGCTACACCTTC. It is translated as CASSWDRHDYGYTF.

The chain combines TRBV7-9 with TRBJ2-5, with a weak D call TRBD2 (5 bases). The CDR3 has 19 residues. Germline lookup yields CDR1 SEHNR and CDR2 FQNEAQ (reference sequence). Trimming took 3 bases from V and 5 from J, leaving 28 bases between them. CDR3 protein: CASSFLQLRSGLTRETQYF. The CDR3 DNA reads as TGTGCCAGCAGCTTTCTTCAACTGCGGAGCGGTTTGACTCGGGAGACCCAGTACTTC.

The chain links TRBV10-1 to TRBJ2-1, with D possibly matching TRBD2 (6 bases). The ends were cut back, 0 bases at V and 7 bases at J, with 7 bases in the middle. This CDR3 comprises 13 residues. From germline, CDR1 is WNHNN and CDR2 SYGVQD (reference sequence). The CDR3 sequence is CASSESGLNEQFF. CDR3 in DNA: TGCGCCAGCAGTGAGTCGGGACTTAATGAGCAGTTCTTC.

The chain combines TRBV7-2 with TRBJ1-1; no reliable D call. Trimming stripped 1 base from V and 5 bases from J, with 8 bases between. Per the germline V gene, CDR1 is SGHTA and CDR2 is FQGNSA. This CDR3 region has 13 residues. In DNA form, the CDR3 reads TGTGCCAGCAGCTTAGACCCGCTAACTGAAGCTTTCTTT. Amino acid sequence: CASSLDPLTEAFF.

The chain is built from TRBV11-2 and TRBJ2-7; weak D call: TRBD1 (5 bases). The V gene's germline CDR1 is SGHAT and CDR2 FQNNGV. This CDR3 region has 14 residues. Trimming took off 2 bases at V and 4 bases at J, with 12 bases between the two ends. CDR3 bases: TGTGCCAGCAGCTTACTCAGGGATCCTTACGAGCAGTACTTC. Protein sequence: CASSLLRDPYEQYF.

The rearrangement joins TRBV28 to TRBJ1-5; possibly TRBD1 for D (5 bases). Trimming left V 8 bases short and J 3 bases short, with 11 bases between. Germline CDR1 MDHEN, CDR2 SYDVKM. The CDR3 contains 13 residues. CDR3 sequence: CASQGRDNQPQHF. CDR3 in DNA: TGTGCCAGCCAGGGCAGGGACAATCAGCCCCAGCATTTT. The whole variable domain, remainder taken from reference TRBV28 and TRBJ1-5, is DVKVTQSSRYLVKRTGEKVFLECVQDMDHENMFWYRQDPGLGLRLIYFSYDVKMKEKGDIPEGYSVSREKKERFSLILESASTNQTSMYLCASQGRDNQPQHFGDGTRLSIL.

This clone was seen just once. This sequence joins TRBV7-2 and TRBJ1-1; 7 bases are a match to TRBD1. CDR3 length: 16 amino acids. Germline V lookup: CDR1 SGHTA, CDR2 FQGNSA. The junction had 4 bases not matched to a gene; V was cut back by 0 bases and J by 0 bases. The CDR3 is CASSLAGGSMNTEAFF. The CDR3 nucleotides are TGTGCCAGCAGCTTAGCAGGGGGCAGCATGAACACTGAAGCTTTCTTT.

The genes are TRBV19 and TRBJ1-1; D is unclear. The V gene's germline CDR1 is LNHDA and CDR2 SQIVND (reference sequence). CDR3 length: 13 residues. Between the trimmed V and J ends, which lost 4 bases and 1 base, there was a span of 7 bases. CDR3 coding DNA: TGTGCCAGTAGTACAGTACGGAACACTGAAGCTTTCTTT. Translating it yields CASSTVRNTEAFF.